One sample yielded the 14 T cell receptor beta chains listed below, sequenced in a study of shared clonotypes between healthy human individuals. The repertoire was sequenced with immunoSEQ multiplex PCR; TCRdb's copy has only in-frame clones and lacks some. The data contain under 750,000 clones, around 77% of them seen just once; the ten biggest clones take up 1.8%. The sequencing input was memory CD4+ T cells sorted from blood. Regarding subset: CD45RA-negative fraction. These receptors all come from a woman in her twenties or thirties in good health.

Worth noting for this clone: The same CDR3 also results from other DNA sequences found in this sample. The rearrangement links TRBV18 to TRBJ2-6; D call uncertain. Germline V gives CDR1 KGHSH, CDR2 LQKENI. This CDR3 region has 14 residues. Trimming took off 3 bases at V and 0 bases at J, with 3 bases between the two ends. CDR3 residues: CASSPDSGANVLTF. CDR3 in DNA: TGTGCCAGCTCACCGGACTCTGGGGCCAACGTCCTGACTTTC.

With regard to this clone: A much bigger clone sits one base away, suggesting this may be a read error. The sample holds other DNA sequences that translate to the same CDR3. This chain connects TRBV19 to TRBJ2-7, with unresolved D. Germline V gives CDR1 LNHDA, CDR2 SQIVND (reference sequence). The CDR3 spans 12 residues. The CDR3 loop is CASRDGHYEQYF. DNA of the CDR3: TGCGCCAGTAGAGACGGGCACTACGAGCAGTACTTC.

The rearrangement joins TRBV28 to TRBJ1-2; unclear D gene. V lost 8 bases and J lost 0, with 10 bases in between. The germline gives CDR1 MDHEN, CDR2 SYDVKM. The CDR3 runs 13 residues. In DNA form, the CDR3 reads TGTGCCAGCTCCCCATCGGCTAACTATGGCTACACCTTC. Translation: CASSPSANYGYTF.

As DNA, the CDR3 is TGTGCCAGCAGTTTATATCGGACAGCTAAAGCCCAGCCCCAGCATTTT. Protein sequence: CASSLYRTAKAQPQHF. This chain connects TRBV28 to TRBJ1-5; possible D gene TRBD1, 6 bases. Trimming removed 1 base from V and 7 bases from J, with 17 bases in between. The CDR3 runs to 16 residues. Germline CDR1 and CDR2: MDHEN and SYDVKM. Drawing the rest from reference TRBV28 and TRBJ1-5, the complete variable domain is DVKVTQSSRYLVKRTGEKVFLECVQDMDHENMFWYRQDPGLGLRLIYFSYDVKMKEKGDIPEGYSVSREKKERFSLILESASTNQTSMYLCASSLYRTAKAQPQHFGDGTRLSIL.

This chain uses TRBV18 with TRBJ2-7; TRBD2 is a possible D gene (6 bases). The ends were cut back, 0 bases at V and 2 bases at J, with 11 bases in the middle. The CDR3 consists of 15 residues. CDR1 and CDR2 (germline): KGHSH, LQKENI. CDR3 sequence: CASSPPVGGAYEQYF. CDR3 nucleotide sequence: TGTGCCAGCTCACCACCGGTCGGGGGAGCCTACGAGCAGTACTTC.

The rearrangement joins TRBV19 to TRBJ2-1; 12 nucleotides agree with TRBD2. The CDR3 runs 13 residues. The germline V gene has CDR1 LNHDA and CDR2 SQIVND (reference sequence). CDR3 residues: CGTSGMSNNEQFF. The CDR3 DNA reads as TGTGGGACTAGCGGGATGTCGAACAATGAGCAGTTCTTC.

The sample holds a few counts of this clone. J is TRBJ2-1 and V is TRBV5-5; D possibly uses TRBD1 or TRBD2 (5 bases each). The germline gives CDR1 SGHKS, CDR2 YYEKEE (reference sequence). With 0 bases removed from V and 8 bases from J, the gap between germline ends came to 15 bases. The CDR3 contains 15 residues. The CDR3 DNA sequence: TGTGCCAGCAGCTTGGAGCCCCTAGCAGGGCATGAGCAGTTCTTC. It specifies CASSLEPLAGHEQFF.

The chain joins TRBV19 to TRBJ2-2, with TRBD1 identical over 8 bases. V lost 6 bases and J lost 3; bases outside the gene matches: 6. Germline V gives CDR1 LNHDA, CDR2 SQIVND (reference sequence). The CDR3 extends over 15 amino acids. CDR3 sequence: CASRDRALDTGELFF. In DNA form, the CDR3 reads TGTGCCAGTAGGGACAGGGCCCTAGACACCGGGGAGCTGTTTTTT.

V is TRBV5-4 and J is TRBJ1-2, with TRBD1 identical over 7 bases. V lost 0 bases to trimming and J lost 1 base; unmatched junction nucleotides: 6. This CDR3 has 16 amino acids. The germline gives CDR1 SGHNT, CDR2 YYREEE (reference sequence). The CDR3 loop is CASSLEGARNNYGYTF. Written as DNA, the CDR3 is TGTGCCAGCAGCTTGGAGGGGGCCAGGAATAACTATGGCTACACCTTC.

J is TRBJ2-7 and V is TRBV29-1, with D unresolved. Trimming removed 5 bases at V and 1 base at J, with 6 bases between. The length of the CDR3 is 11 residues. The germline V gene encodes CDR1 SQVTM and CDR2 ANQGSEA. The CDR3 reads CSVLISYEQYF. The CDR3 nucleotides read TGCAGCGTTTTAATATCCTACGAGCAGTACTTC.

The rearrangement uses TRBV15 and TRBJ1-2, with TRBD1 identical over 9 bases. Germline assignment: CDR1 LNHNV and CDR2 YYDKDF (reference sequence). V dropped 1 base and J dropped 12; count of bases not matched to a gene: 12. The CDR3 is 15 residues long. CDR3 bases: TGTGCCACCAGCAGAGGTCGGGACAGGGCATCTTCCCACACCTTC. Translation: CATSRGRDRASSHTF.

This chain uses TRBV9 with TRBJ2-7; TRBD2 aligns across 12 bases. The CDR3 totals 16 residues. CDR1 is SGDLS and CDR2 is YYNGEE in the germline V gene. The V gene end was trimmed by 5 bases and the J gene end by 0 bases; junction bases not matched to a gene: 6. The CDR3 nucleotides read TGTGCCAGCAGTCCAACTAGCGGGGGGTTCTCCTACGAGCAGTACTTC. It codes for CASSPTSGGFSYEQYF.

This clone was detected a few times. CDR3 in DNA: TGTGCCAGCAGTGAAGCCTGGGGGGGTACTGAAGCTTTCTTT. It codes for CASSEAWGGTEAFF. The rearrangement joins TRBV2 to TRBJ1-1; perhaps TRBD1 as D (5 bases). With 0 bases removed from V and 5 bases from J, the gap between germline ends came to 10 bases. Germline CDR1 reads SNHLY; CDR2 reads FYNNEI. The CDR3 extends over 14 amino acids. Drawing the rest from reference TRBV2 and TRBJ1-1, the complete variable domain is EPEVTQTPSHQVTQMGQEVILRCVPISNHLYFYWYRQILGQKVEFLVSFYNNEISEKSEIFDDQFSVERPDGSNFTLKIRSTKLEDSAMYFCASSEAWGGTEAFFGQGTRLTVV.

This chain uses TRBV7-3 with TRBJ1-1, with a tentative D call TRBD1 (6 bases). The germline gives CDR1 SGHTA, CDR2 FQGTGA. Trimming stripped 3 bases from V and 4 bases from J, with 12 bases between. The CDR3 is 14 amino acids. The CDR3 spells CASSFSGGPTEAFF. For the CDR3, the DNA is TGTGCCAGCAGCTTCTCGGGGGGGCCCACTGAAGCTTTCTTT. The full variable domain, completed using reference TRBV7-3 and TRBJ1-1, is GAGVSQTPSNKVTEKGKYVELRCDPISGHTALYWYRQSLGQGPEFLIYFQGTGAADDSGLPNDRFFAVRPEGSVSTLKIQRTERGDSAVYLCASSFSGGPTEAFFGQGTRLTVV.